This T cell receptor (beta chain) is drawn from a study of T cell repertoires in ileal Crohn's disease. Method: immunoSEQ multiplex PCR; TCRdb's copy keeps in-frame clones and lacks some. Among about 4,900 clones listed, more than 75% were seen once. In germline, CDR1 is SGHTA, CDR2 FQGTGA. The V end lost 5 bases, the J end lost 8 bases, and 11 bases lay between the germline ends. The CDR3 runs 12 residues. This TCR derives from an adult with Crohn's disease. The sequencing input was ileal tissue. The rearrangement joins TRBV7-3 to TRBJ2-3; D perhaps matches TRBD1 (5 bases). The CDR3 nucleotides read TGTGCCAGCAGCCTCGGGCAGGGTACGCAGTATTTT. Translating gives CASSLGQGTQYF.